These T cell receptor beta chains were read from a single sample in a study of T cells in Graves' hyperthyroidism and ophthalmopathy. TCRdb re-derived calls from the multiplex PCR reads in MiXCR, one entry per CDR3 protein. The data contain 500,000 to 650,000 distinct CDR3 sequences, less than 20% of them seen just once; the ten biggest clones take up 40% to 50%. Sequenced: blood. The receptor source for this set is a man aged 40-49 years with Graves' ophthalmopathy. CDR3s include the opening cysteine and the closing phenylalanine or tryptophan. The order of the fields is clone size, J gene, D gene, V gene, CDR3 DNA, CDR3 protein. D genes are given only for firm matches. Clone sizes are given selectively: once, few, many, or a class where the clone is expanded.

>.|TRBJ1-1|TRBD1|TRBV12-3/TRBV12-4
TGTGCCAGCAGTCCGCCGGGACAGGGGGCGCAGGGCACTGAAGCTTTCTTT
CASSPPGQGAQGTEAFF
>.|TRBJ2-1|.|TRBV12-3/TRBV12-4
TGTGCCAGCAGTTCGGTAGGGGTCGGTGAGCAGTTCTTC
CASSSVGVGEQFF
>few|TRBJ1-1|.|TRBV9
TGTGCCAGCAGCGTAGGCCCGGGTAACGCTGAAGCTTTCTTT
CASSVGPGNAEAFF
>few|TRBJ2-1|TRBD2|TRBV19
TGTGCCAGTACCCTCACTAGCGGGAGTATTGATGAGCAGTTCTTC
CASTLTSGSIDEQFF
>few|TRBJ2-2|.|TRBV19
TGTGCCAGTAGTATCCGAGGGGGGAACACCGGGGAGCTGTTTTTT
CASSIRGGNTGELFF
>few|TRBJ1-2|TRBD1|TRBV28
TGTGCCAGCAGTTTGAGAGACAGGGCAAGCTACACCTTC
CASSLRDRASYTF
>many|TRBJ1-5|TRBD1|TRBV30
TGTGCCTGGAGAGGGGGCACCAATCAGCCCCAGCATTTT
CAWRGGTNQPQHF
>many|TRBJ2-5|TRBD2|TRBV6-2/TRBV6-3
TGTGCCAGCAACGCAGGAGGGACTATGTACCAAGAGACCCAGTACTTC
CASNAGGTMYQETQYF
>.|TRBJ2-7|TRBD2|TRBV20-1
TGCAGTGCTTCCGATGGGACTAGCGGGAGGTACGAGCAGTACTTC
CSASDGTSGRYEQYF
>.|TRBJ2-7|.|TRBV6-2/TRBV6-3
TGTGCCAGCAGACTTACCGGGGAGCAGTACTTC
CASRLTGEQYF
>.|TRBJ2-7|.|TRBV7-9
TGTGCCAGCAGCTTATGGCAACAGGCCTCCCCCTACGAGCAGTACTTC
CASSLWQQASPYEQYF
>many|TRBJ2-1|.|TRBV29-1
TGCAGCGTTGAAGAGGGGCACCGCGGGCAGTTCTTC
CSVEEGHRGQFF
>few|TRBJ2-7|.|TRBV6-1
TGTGCCAGCAGGGGCCTACGGTGGTCCGAGCAGTACTTC
CASRGLRWSEQYF
>.|TRBJ1-2|.|TRBV27
TGTGCCAGCAGTTTCCTACAAGGACGGAAGAACTATGGCTACACCTTC
CASSFLQGRKNYGYTF
>.|TRBJ2-1|.|TRBV15
TGTGCCACCAGCAGAGATCCGGGGGGCAAGCAGTTCTTC
CATSRDPGGKQFF
>many|TRBJ2-1|TRBD2|TRBV7-2
TGTGCCAGCAGCTCCGGCGGGATTTGGGGCGGGAGGGACTACAATGAGCAGTTCTTC
CASSSGGIWGGRDYNEQFF
>many|TRBJ2-1|.|TRBV5-1
TGCGCCAGCAGCTTAGGGGATACTACATACAATGAGCAGTTCTTC
CASSLGDTTYNEQFF
>.|TRBJ1-6|.|TRBV4-2
TGTGCCAGCAGCCAGGTGGACAGTAATTCACCCCTCCACTTT
CASSQVDSNSPLHF
>few|TRBJ1-1|.|TRBV14
TGTGCCAGCAGCCAAGATGAGGGGGTGAACACTGAAGCTTTCTTT
CASSQDEGVNTEAFF
>few|TRBJ2-5|.|TRBV20-1
TGCAGTGCTAGAGATTACAGGGCGACAGAGACCCAGTACTTC
CSARDYRATETQYF
>.|TRBJ2-5|.|TRBV7-3
TGTGCCAGCAGCCCTCGCGGGTGGGGGTGGGGAGAGACCCAGTACTTC
CASSPRGWGWGETQYF
>many|TRBJ2-7|TRBD2|TRBV2
TGTGCCAGCAGTGAAGGACTAGCGGGAGTTGGTGAGCAGTACTTC
CASSEGLAGVGEQYF
>.|TRBJ1-6|.|TRBV19
TGTGCCAGTAGTATGATTGAACCCACTTCCTACCTCCACTTT
CASSMIEPTSYLHF
>.|TRBJ2-1|TRBD2|TRBV4-1
TGCGCCAGCAGCCATGCCGGACTAGCGGGAGAAGAGCAGTTCTTC
CASSHAGLAGEEQFF
>.|TRBJ1-5|.|TRBV10-1
TGCGCCACATCCCAGGGTGTAAATCAGCCCCAGCATTTT
CATSQGVNQPQHF
>few|TRBJ2-7|TRBD2|TRBV20-1
TGCAGTGCTGCCCCCTGGGCACTAGCGGGCGCCTACGAGCAGTACTTC
CSAAPWALAGAYEQYF